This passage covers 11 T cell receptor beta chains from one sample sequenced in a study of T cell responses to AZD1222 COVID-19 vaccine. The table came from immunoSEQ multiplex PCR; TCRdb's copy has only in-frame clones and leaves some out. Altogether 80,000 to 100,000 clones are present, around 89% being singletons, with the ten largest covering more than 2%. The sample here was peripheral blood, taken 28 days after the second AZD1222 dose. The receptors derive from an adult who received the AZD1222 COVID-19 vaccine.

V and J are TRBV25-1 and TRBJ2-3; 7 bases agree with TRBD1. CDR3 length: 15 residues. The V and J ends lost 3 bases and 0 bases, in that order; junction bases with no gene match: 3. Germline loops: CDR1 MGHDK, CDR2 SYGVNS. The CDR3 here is CASSEETGSTDTQYF. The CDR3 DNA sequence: TGTGCCAGCAGTGAGGAGACAGGGAGCACAGATACGCAGTATTTT.

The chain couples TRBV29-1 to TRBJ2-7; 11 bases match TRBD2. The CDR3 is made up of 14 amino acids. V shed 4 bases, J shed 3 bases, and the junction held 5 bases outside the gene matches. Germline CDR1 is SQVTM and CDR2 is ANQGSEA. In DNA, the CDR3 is TGCAGCGTTGCCGGGACTAGCGGATACTACGAGCAGTACTTC. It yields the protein CSVAGTSGYYEQYF.

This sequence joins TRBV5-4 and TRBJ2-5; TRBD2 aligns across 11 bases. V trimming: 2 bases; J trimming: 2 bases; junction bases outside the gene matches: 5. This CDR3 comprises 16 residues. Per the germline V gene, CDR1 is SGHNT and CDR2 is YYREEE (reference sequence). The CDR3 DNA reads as TGTGCCAGCAGCTTTGCATCTAGCGGGGGGCAAGAGACCCAGTACTTC. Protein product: CASSFASSGGQETQYF.

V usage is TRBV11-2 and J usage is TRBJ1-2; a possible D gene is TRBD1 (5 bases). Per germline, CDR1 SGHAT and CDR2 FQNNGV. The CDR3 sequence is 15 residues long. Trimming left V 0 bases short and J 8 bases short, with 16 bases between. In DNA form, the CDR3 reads TGTGCCAGCAGCTTAGAGTTCCAGGGTTTCGGGGGCTACACCTTC. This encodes CASSLEFQGFGGYTF.

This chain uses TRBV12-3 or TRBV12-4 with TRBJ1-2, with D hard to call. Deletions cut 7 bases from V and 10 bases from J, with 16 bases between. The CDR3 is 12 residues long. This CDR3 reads CASTPGPSDYTF. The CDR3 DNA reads TGTGCCAGCACCCCGGGCCCTTCCGACTACACCTTC.

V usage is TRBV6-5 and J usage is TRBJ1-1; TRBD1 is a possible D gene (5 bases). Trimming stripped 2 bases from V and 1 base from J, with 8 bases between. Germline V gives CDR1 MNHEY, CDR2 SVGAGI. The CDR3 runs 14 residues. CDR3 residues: CASSYEGRNTEAFF. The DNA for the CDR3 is TGTGCCAGCAGTTACGAGGGGCGGAACACTGAAGCTTTCTTT.

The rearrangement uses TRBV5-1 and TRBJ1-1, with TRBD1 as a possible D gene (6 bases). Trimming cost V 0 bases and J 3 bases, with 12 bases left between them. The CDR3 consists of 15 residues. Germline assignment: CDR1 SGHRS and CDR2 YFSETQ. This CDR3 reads CASSLGAQGHTEAFF. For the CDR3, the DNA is TGCGCCAGCAGCTTGGGAGCGCAGGGGCACACTGAAGCTTTCTTT.

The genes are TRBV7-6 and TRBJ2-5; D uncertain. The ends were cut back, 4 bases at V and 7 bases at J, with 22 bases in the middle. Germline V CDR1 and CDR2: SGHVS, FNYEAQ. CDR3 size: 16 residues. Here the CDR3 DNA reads TGTGCCAGCAGCTCCCCCCCGATAACCAAGTGGGGGACCCAGTACTTC. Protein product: CASSSPPITKWGTQYF.

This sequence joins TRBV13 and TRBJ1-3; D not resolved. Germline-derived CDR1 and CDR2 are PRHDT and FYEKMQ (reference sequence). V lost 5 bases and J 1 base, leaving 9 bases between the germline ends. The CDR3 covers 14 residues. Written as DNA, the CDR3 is TGTGCCAGCAGCCAGTGGGGTTCTGGAAACACCATATATTTT. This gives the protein CASSQWGSGNTIYF.

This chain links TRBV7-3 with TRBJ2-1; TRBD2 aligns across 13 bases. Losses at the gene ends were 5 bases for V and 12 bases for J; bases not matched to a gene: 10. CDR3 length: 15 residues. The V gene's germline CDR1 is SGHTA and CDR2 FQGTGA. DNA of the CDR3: TGTGCCAGCAGCGCGGGGGGACTAGCGGGATTAAGGCAGTTCTTC. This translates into CASSAGGLAGLRQFF.

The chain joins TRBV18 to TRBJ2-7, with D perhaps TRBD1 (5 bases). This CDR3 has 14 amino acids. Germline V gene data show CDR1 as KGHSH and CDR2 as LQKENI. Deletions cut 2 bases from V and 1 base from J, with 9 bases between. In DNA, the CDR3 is TGTGCCAGCTCACCATTCGCAGGGTCCTACGAGCAGTACTTC. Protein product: CASSPFAGSYEQYF. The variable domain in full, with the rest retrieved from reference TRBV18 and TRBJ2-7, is NAGVMQNPRHLVRRRGQEARLRCSPMKGHSHVYWYRQLPEEGLKFMVYLQKENIIDESGMPKERFSAEFPKEGPSILRIQQVVRGDSAAYFCASSPFAGSYEQYFGPGTRLTVT.